This T cell receptor (beta chain) stems from a study of cytomegalovirus exposure and HLA in healthy donors. A multiplex PCR was run with 60 Vbeta primers and 13 Jbeta primers. Clones were read by immunoSEQ multiplex PCR, and TCRdb kept only the in-frame ones, dropping some. The top ten clones hold about 0.28% of a sample with roughly 290,000 clones, 80% of them seen once. Healthy bone marrow donors made up the donors. Losses at the gene ends were 3 bases for V and 2 bases for J; bases not matched to a gene: 7. This CDR3 region has 16 residues. Germline lookup yields CDR1 SGHRS and CDR2 YFSETQ. Study-wide findings and caveats: Further analysis was carried out later, and it showed several of the most significant clusters appearing linked to common viral pathogens.

Turning to this clone: What it binds is not known.

The chain has TRBV5-1 and TRBJ1-1; TRBD1 aligns across 10 bases. Sequenced: PBMCs. The TCR comes from a girl under 10 years old in good health and CMV-seronegative. The CDR3 loop reads CASSSGRDRGNTEAFF. CDR3 sequence (DNA): TGCGCCAGCAGCTCGGGCCGGGACAGGGGCAACACTGAAGCTTTCTTT.